This T cell receptor (beta chain) came from a study of regulatory T cells in long-lasting Graves disease. Germline V lookup: CDR1 MNHEY, CDR2 SVGEGT. The ends were cut back, 3 bases at V and 5 bases at J, with 7 bases in the middle. CDR3 length equals 12 residues. This clonotype was recorded many times. Through Arm-PCR of CDR3 regions and iRepertoire HTBI primers, TCR beta libraries were built. TCRdb called the multiplex PCR reads again in MiXCR, with one record for every CDR3 protein. The sample yields some 490,000 distinct CDR3 sequences, approximately 12% seen once. Time point in this sample: newly diagnosed GD, antithyroid drugs for less than 3 months. Following extraction of RNA from PBMCs, that RNA was used to make the TCR library. EDTA tubes collected 9 to 9.5 milliliters of peripheral blood. The data also belong to a second study, concerning T cells in Graves' hyperthyroidism and ophthalmopathy. As that report states: No ophthalmopathy progression within 18 months constituted stable Graves' hyperthyroidism. Those with hyperthyroidism were 18 to 65 years old, newly diagnosed, and ill for under 2 months.

The chain is built from TRBV6-2 or TRBV6-3 and TRBJ1-1; D is undetermined. This clonotype was sampled from a woman aged 25 to 39 with Graves disease. The starting material was peripheral blood mononuclear cells (PBMCs), obtained at new diagnosis, from a patient treated with antithyroid drugs. CDR3 coding DNA: TGTGCCAGCAGTTATGAGGAGACTGAAGCTTTCTTT. Residues: CASSYEETEAFF.